These T cell receptor beta chains were read from a single sample in a study of T cell changes during pregnancy in multiple sclerosis. Produced via immunoSEQ multiplex PCR; TCRdb's table is partial and in-frame only. The sample yields under 100,000 clones, 90% to 95% seen once. This sample comprised peripheral blood, obtained in the second trimester of pregnancy. These receptors originate from a female donor with multiple sclerosis, enrolled in a pregnancy study. The CDR3 runs from the conserved cysteine through the conserved F or W. The order of the fields is clone size, J gene, D gene, V gene, CDR3 DNA, CDR3 protein. A D gene is named only where the DNA matches it firmly. Rows may omit the clone size; those that give it use once, few, many or a size class.

abundance: .; j_gene: TRBJ1-5; d_gene: .; v_gene: TRBV19; CDR3nt: TGTGCCAGTAGTAGTGACTTCCGCAATCAGCCCCAGCATTTT; CDR3aa: CASSSDFRNQPQHF
abundance: .; j_gene: TRBJ1-1; d_gene: .; v_gene: TRBV6-1; CDR3nt: TGTGCCAGCAGTGACGTTGGGGCGGGGTACACTGAAGCTTTCTTT; CDR3aa: CASSDVGAGYTEAFF
abundance: .; j_gene: TRBJ1-3; d_gene: .; v_gene: TRBV19; CDR3nt: TGTGCCAGTAGTATAGATCGGGGAGACGGAAACACCATATATTTT; CDR3aa: CASSIDRGDGNTIYF
abundance: .; j_gene: TRBJ2-5; d_gene: TRBD2; v_gene: TRBV27; CDR3nt: TGTGCCAGCAGGACCCTAGCGGGAGGGCAAGAGACCCAGTACTTC; CDR3aa: CASRTLAGGQETQYF
abundance: .; j_gene: TRBJ1-2; d_gene: .; v_gene: TRBV28; CDR3nt: TGTGCCAGCAGGGAGGGAGGTTGGGTTGATGGCTACACCTTC; CDR3aa: CASREGGWVDGYTF
abundance: .; j_gene: TRBJ1-1; d_gene: .; v_gene: TRBV7-8; CDR3nt: TGTGCCAGCAGCTTAGGCCGCGTCGGGAACACTGAAGCTTTCTTT; CDR3aa: CASSLGRVGNTEAFF
abundance: .; j_gene: TRBJ2-5; d_gene: TRBD1; v_gene: TRBV5-4; CDR3nt: TGTGCCAGCAGCAGGGGACAGTCGCAAGAGACCCAGTACTTC; CDR3aa: CASSRGQSQETQYF
abundance: few; j_gene: TRBJ1-5; d_gene: TRBD1; v_gene: TRBV18; CDR3nt: TGTGCCAGCTCACCAGACGCCGCGGACAGGTCAACGGGTTATAGCAATCAGCCCCAGCATTTT; CDR3aa: CASSPDAADRSTGYSNQPQHF
abundance: .; j_gene: TRBJ2-7; d_gene: TRBD1; v_gene: TRBV2; CDR3nt: TGTGCCAGCAGTGAAAACAGGGGTGGTAACGAGCAGTACTTC; CDR3aa: CASSENRGGNEQYF
abundance: .; j_gene: TRBJ2-2; d_gene: TRBD2; v_gene: TRBV11-3; CDR3nt: TGTGCCAGCAGCCCCTGGGGTGCGGGAGCGAACACCGGGGAGCTGTTTTTT; CDR3aa: CASSPWGAGANTGELFF
abundance: .; j_gene: TRBJ2-3; d_gene: TRBD2; v_gene: TRBV18; CDR3nt: TGTGCCAGCTCACCACGACTAGCGGGAGGGAGCACAGATACGCAGTATTTT; CDR3aa: CASSPRLAGGSTDTQYF
abundance: .; j_gene: TRBJ2-1; d_gene: TRBD2; v_gene: TRBV9; CDR3nt: TGTGCCAGCAGCGCTAGCGGGAGGCCCTACAATGAGCAGTTCTTC; CDR3aa: CASSASGRPYNEQFF
abundance: .; j_gene: TRBJ2-1; d_gene: .; v_gene: TRBV13; CDR3nt: TGTGCCAGCAGCGAAGGCGGGACGGGCAATGAGCAGTTCTTC; CDR3aa: CASSEGGTGNEQFF
abundance: once; j_gene: TRBJ1-4; d_gene: .; v_gene: TRBV5-5; CDR3nt: TGTGCCAGCAGCTTGCTGACTACGGTTGAAAAACTGTTTTTT; CDR3aa: CASSLLTTVEKLFF
abundance: .; j_gene: TRBJ2-7; d_gene: .; v_gene: TRBV7-6; CDR3nt: TGTGCCAGCAGCTTAGGGGCACCTCACAGTTACGAGCAGTACTTC; CDR3aa: CASSLGAPHSYEQYF
abundance: .; j_gene: TRBJ2-3; d_gene: TRBD1; v_gene: TRBV6-5; CDR3nt: TGTGCCAGCAAAGGGACAGGCACAGATACGCAGTATTTT; CDR3aa: CASKGTGTDTQYF
abundance: .; j_gene: TRBJ2-1; d_gene: .; v_gene: TRBV27; CDR3nt: TGTGCCAGCAGTTTTTCCGGGACTTACAATGAGCAGTTCTTC; CDR3aa: CASSFSGTYNEQFF
abundance: once; j_gene: TRBJ1-5; d_gene: .; v_gene: TRBV30; CDR3nt: TGTGCCTGCGATGGGCGGGGTAGCAATCAGCCCCAGCATTTT; CDR3aa: CACDGRGSNQPQHF
abundance: .; j_gene: TRBJ2-1; d_gene: .; v_gene: TRBV29-1; CDR3nt: TGCAGCGTGGAGGACTACAATGAGCAGTTCTTC; CDR3aa: CSVEDYNEQFF
abundance: .; j_gene: TRBJ2-7; d_gene: .; v_gene: TRBV2; CDR3nt: TGTGCCAGCAGGGATCCCGGGGAGCAGTACTTC; CDR3aa: CASRDPGEQYF
abundance: .; j_gene: TRBJ2-2; d_gene: TRBD2; v_gene: TRBV9; CDR3nt: TGTGCCAGCAGCGTAGGACTAGCGGGAAACGCGAACACCGGGGAGCTGTTTTTT; CDR3aa: CASSVGLAGNANTGELFF
abundance: once; j_gene: TRBJ2-2; d_gene: .; v_gene: TRBV5-1; CDR3nt: TGCGCCAGCAGCTTGCAGAGGGGACTCCTTAACACCGGGGAGCTGTTTTTT; CDR3aa: CASSLQRGLLNTGELFF
abundance: few; j_gene: TRBJ2-7; d_gene: TRBD1; v_gene: TRBV29-1; CDR3nt: TGCAGCGTTGGACAGGGAATCTACGAGCAGTACTTC; CDR3aa: CSVGQGIYEQYF
abundance: .; j_gene: TRBJ2-7; d_gene: .; v_gene: TRBV7-9; CDR3nt: TGTGCCAGCAGCCCTCCCCTGGGCGGGTGGACCTACGAGCAGTACTTC; CDR3aa: CASSPPLGGWTYEQYF
abundance: .; j_gene: TRBJ2-5; d_gene: .; v_gene: TRBV4-1; CDR3nt: TGCGCCAGCAGACGACGAATGGCGAGCGGGGAGACCCAGTACTTC; CDR3aa: CASRRRMASGETQYF
abundance: .; j_gene: TRBJ1-2; d_gene: TRBD1; v_gene: TRBV5-1; CDR3nt: TGCGCCAGCAGCTTACAGGGGGACGGTGGCTACACCTTC; CDR3aa: CASSLQGDGGYTF
abundance: .; j_gene: TRBJ2-7; d_gene: TRBD2; v_gene: TRBV27; CDR3nt: TGTGCCAGCAGTTTCCTAGCGGGAGGGAGCTACGAGCAGTACTTC; CDR3aa: CASSFLAGGSYEQYF
abundance: .; j_gene: TRBJ2-7; d_gene: TRBD1; v_gene: TRBV5-1; CDR3nt: TGCGCCAGCAGCGAGACAGGGTCCTACGAGCAGTACTTC; CDR3aa: CASSETGSYEQYF
abundance: .; j_gene: TRBJ2-3; d_gene: TRBD2; v_gene: TRBV9; CDR3nt: TGTGCCAGCACCTTGGGAGGGCCAGATACGCAGTATTTT; CDR3aa: CASTLGGPDTQYF
abundance: .; j_gene: TRBJ2-2; d_gene: TRBD2; v_gene: TRBV28; CDR3nt: TGTGCCAGCAGTTTGCGACTAGCGGGACCCACCGGGGAGCTGTTTTTT; CDR3aa: CASSLRLAGPTGELFF
abundance: .; j_gene: TRBJ2-6; d_gene: .; v_gene: TRBV28; CDR3nt: TGTGCCAGCAGTTCCCCGGGGTCTGGGGCCAACGTCCTGACTTTC; CDR3aa: CASSSPGSGANVLTF
abundance: .; j_gene: TRBJ2-3; d_gene: TRBD1; v_gene: TRBV7-2; CDR3nt: TGTGCCAGCAGCCTGGACAGGGGTACAGATACGCAGTATTTT; CDR3aa: CASSLDRGTDTQYF
abundance: .; j_gene: TRBJ1-3; d_gene: TRBD1; v_gene: TRBV9; CDR3nt: TGTGCCAGCAGCCTCGGGACAGGGAATGGAAACACCATATATTTT; CDR3aa: CASSLGTGNGNTIYF
abundance: .; j_gene: TRBJ1-5; d_gene: TRBD1; v_gene: TRBV5-6; CDR3nt: TGTGCCAGCAGCACTCAGGGGGCCGGCAATCAGCCCCAGCATTTT; CDR3aa: CASSTQGAGNQPQHF
abundance: .; j_gene: TRBJ2-7; d_gene: TRBD1; v_gene: TRBV11-2; CDR3nt: TGTGCCAGCAGTCCTACCGGGACAGACGAGCAGTACTTC; CDR3aa: CASSPTGTDEQYF
abundance: .; j_gene: TRBJ2-7; d_gene: .; v_gene: TRBV6-5; CDR3nt: TGTGCCAGCAGCGGGGGATCCGGTTACGAGCAGTACTTC; CDR3aa: CASSGGSGYEQYF
abundance: .; j_gene: TRBJ2-2; d_gene: .; v_gene: TRBV29-1; CDR3nt: TGCAGCGTTAGTGTCAGAAACACCGGGGAGCTGTTTTTT; CDR3aa: CSVSVRNTGELFF
abundance: .; j_gene: TRBJ2-3; d_gene: TRBD2; v_gene: TRBV4-1; CDR3nt: TGCGCCAGCAGCCAAGACCCAGCGGGAGGGAGCGCAGATACGCAGTATTTT; CDR3aa: CASSQDPAGGSADTQYF
abundance: .; j_gene: TRBJ2-5; d_gene: .; v_gene: TRBV19; CDR3nt: TGTGCCAGTAGTATAACAGGGAGTGAGACCCAGTACTTC; CDR3aa: CASSITGSETQYF
abundance: once; j_gene: TRBJ1-1; d_gene: TRBD1; v_gene: TRBV29-1; CDR3nt: TGCAGCGTTGACCCGACAGGGGTGAACACTGAAGCTTTCTTT; CDR3aa: CSVDPTGVNTEAFF
abundance: .; j_gene: TRBJ1-5; d_gene: TRBD1; v_gene: TRBV30; CDR3nt: TGTGCCTGGAGTGTAGGGGGCAGTGAGCAGCCCCAGCATTTT; CDR3aa: CAWSVGGSEQPQHF
abundance: once; j_gene: TRBJ2-1; d_gene: TRBD1; v_gene: TRBV5-4; CDR3nt: TGTGCCAGCACCCGGGACAGGGGCGATGAGCAGTTCTTC; CDR3aa: CASTRDRGDEQFF
abundance: .; j_gene: TRBJ2-1; d_gene: TRBD2; v_gene: TRBV27; CDR3nt: TGTGCCAGCAGTTTATCGGGAGGGTCTGAGCAGTTCTTC; CDR3aa: CASSLSGGSEQFF
abundance: .; j_gene: TRBJ2-2; d_gene: .; v_gene: TRBV4-1; CDR3nt: TGCGCCAGCAGCCACGGGTACACCGGGGAGCTGTTTTTT; CDR3aa: CASSHGYTGELFF
abundance: .; j_gene: TRBJ2-3; d_gene: .; v_gene: TRBV19; CDR3nt: TGTGCCAGTAGTACGACAGGGACTAGCACAGATACGCAGTATTTT; CDR3aa: CASSTTGTSTDTQYF
abundance: .; j_gene: TRBJ1-5; d_gene: .; v_gene: TRBV10-3; CDR3nt: TGTGCCATCAGTGAGCAGGGTAACAATCAGCCCCAGCATTTT; CDR3aa: CAISEQGNNQPQHF
abundance: .; j_gene: TRBJ2-7; d_gene: .; v_gene: TRBV28; CDR3nt: TGTGCCAGCAGCCAGGGGTCCCACGAGCAGTACTTC; CDR3aa: CASSQGSHEQYF
abundance: .; j_gene: TRBJ1-5; d_gene: .; v_gene: TRBV5-5; CDR3nt: TGTGCCAGCAGCTTGGACAGGGCGGGCAATCAGCCCCAGCATTTT; CDR3aa: CASSLDRAGNQPQHF
abundance: .; j_gene: TRBJ2-2; d_gene: .; v_gene: TRBV28; CDR3nt: TGTGCCAGCAGCCCGGTAGGGCTCGGGGACACCGGGGAGCTGTTTTTT; CDR3aa: CASSPVGLGDTGELFF
abundance: .; j_gene: TRBJ1-1; d_gene: TRBD1; v_gene: TRBV19; CDR3nt: TGTGCCAGTAGTACCTCGACAGGGCCTGAAGCTTTCTTT; CDR3aa: CASSTSTGPEAFF
abundance: .; j_gene: TRBJ2-5; d_gene: TRBD2; v_gene: TRBV29-1; CDR3nt: TGCAGCGCCTGGACTAGCGGCTCTGGTGAGACCCAGTACTTC; CDR3aa: CSAWTSGSGETQYF
abundance: .; j_gene: TRBJ1-1; d_gene: .; v_gene: TRBV4-1; CDR3nt: TGCGCCACCCGGGGCGGGACGGGCACTGAAGCTTTCTTT; CDR3aa: CATRGGTGTEAFF
abundance: .; j_gene: TRBJ1-1; d_gene: .; v_gene: TRBV29-1; CDR3nt: TGCAGCGTTGGTTTCCGGGGTTTAACTGAAGCTTTCTTT; CDR3aa: CSVGFRGLTEAFF
abundance: once; j_gene: TRBJ2-4; d_gene: TRBD1; v_gene: TRBV30; CDR3nt: TGTGCTACACAGGGGGTCCACATTCAGTACTTC; CDR3aa: CATQGVHIQYF